This TCR beta chain emerged from a study of shared clonotypes between healthy human individuals. The CDR3 loop spans 13 amino acids. Deletions cut 3 bases from V and 4 bases from J, with 10 bases between. Germline V gene data show CDR1 as SGHNT and CDR2 as YYREEE (reference sequence). Data came from immunoSEQ multiplex PCR; TCRdb stores just in-frame clones and leaves some out. The sample holds some 530,000 clones, around 80% seen once. The source material was PBMCs. This receptor was identified in a woman aged 40 to 49 in good health. Some clones in this sample may be carry-over from other donors' samples. The chain joins TRBV5-4 to TRBJ2-5; tentative D call: TRBD1 (6 bases). The CDR3 DNA follows: TGTGCCAGCAGCTCCCGGACAGCAGAGACCCAGTACTTC. Its protein is CASSSRTAETQYF.